This entry lists 9 T cell receptor beta chains sequenced from one sample in a study of blood T cell repertoires in COVID-19. This table comes from immunoSEQ multiplex PCR, and its TCRdb copy is limited to in-frame clones, with some not included. This sample carries approximately 200,000 clones, 75% to 90% of them seen once, and the ten largest clones take roughly 20%. The sequenced sample was PBMCs or T cells enriched from blood (not recorded which). The receptor source for this set is a man aged 35-49 years who had recovered from COVID-19.

J is TRBJ2-1 and V is TRBV7-6; D is possibly TRBD2 (6 bases). CDR1 SGHVS and CDR2 FNYEAQ come from the germline V gene. Trimming stripped 5 bases from V and 1 base from J, with 30 bases between. The CDR3 spans 21 residues. The CDR3 spells CASSPVLHSGSIPKSYNEQFF. The CDR3 DNA follows: TGTGCCAGCAGCCCTGTTCTGCATAGCGGATCTATACCTAAATCCTACAATGAGCAGTTCTTC.

The chain carries TRBV19 and TRBJ2-7; 9 nucleotides align to TRBD2. The CDR3 runs to 14 residues. CDR1 is LNHDA, CDR2 SQIVND, per germline (reference sequence). V gave up 1 base and J gave up 3 bases; unmatched junction bases: 1. The CDR3: CASSIAAGGYEQYF. CDR3 bases: TGTGCCAGTAGTATAGCAGCGGGAGGCTACGAGCAGTACTTC.

Here the CDR3 reads CASSSDLAKNIQYF. CDR3 nucleotides: TGTGCCAGCAGCTCCGACTTAGCCAAAAACATTCAGTACTTC. The gene calls are TRBV7-9 and TRBJ2-4, with no clear D. CDR3 length: 14 residues. V was trimmed by 4 bases and J by 0 bases, leaving 7 bases between them. The germline CDR1 and CDR2 sequences are SEHNR and FQNEAQ (reference sequence).

The rearrangement uses TRBV6-2 or TRBV6-3 and TRBJ2-2; the D is unclear. Germline loops: CDR1 MNHEY, CDR2 SVGEGT. Trimming left V 5 bases short and J 5 bases short, with 12 bases between. The CDR3 is made up of 14 amino acids. The CDR3 sequence is CASSHKTRTGELFF. DNA for the CDR3: TGTGCCAGCAGTCACAAGACGAGGACCGGGGAGCTGTTTTTT.

The rearrangement links TRBV12-3 or TRBV12-4 to TRBJ2-1; D gene uncertain. Trimming shortened V by 2 bases and J by 3 bases, and 5 bases separated the two germline ends. The CDR3 totals 13 residues. The CDR3 loop reads CASSLNSYNEQFF. CDR3 DNA sequence: TGTGCCAGCAGTTTAAACAGCTACAATGAGCAGTTCTTC.

The chain has TRBV5-1 and TRBJ1-3; D may be TRBD1 (6 bases). This CDR3 has 15 amino acids. In germline, CDR1 is SGHRS, CDR2 YFSETQ. Trimming cost V 5 bases and J 2 bases, with 14 bases left between them. The CDR3 loop reads CASSTGSSAGNTIYF. In nucleotides, the CDR3 is TGCGCCAGCAGTACAGGGTCCTCGGCTGGAAACACCATATATTTT.

The chain uses TRBV15 and TRBJ1-1; weak D call: TRBD1 (6 bases). Germline CDR1 and CDR2: LNHNV and YYDKDF (reference sequence). V dropped 0 bases and J dropped 0 bases, with 14 bases sitting between them. The CDR3 sequence is 17 residues long. In DNA form, the CDR3 reads TGTGCCACCAGCAGAGATACCGGACAGACCTTGAACACTGAAGCTTTCTTT. This codes for CATSRDTGQTLNTEAFF. Based on the CDR3 plus reference TRBV15 and TRBJ1-1, the full variable domain is DAMVIQNPRYQVTQFGKPVTLSCSQTLNHNVMYWYQQKSSQAPKLLFHYYDKDFNNEADTPDNFQSRRPNTSFCFLDIRSPGLGDTAMYLCATSRDTGQTLNTEAFFGQGTRLTVV.

The rearrangement joins TRBV6-5 to TRBJ1-2; TRBD1 matches 7 bases. The CDR3 is 15 residues long. The germline gives CDR1 MNHEY, CDR2 SVGAGI. With 4 bases clipped from V and 6 bases from J, the junction kept 11 bases outside the gene matches. CDR3 nucleotides: TGTGCCAGCAGTTTACAGGGGTCCAGGCGGAATGGCTACACCTTC. Its protein is CASSLQGSRRNGYTF.

V and J are TRBV18 and TRBJ2-5; TRBD2 might be the D (5 bases). V was pared by 1 base and J by 1 base, with 7 bases between. CDR1 and CDR2 (germline): KGHSH, LQKENI. The CDR3 is 14 amino acids. The CDR3 sequence is CASSPRGPQETQYF. CDR3 bases: TGTGCCAGCTCACCACGAGGGCCCCAAGAGACCCAGTACTTC.